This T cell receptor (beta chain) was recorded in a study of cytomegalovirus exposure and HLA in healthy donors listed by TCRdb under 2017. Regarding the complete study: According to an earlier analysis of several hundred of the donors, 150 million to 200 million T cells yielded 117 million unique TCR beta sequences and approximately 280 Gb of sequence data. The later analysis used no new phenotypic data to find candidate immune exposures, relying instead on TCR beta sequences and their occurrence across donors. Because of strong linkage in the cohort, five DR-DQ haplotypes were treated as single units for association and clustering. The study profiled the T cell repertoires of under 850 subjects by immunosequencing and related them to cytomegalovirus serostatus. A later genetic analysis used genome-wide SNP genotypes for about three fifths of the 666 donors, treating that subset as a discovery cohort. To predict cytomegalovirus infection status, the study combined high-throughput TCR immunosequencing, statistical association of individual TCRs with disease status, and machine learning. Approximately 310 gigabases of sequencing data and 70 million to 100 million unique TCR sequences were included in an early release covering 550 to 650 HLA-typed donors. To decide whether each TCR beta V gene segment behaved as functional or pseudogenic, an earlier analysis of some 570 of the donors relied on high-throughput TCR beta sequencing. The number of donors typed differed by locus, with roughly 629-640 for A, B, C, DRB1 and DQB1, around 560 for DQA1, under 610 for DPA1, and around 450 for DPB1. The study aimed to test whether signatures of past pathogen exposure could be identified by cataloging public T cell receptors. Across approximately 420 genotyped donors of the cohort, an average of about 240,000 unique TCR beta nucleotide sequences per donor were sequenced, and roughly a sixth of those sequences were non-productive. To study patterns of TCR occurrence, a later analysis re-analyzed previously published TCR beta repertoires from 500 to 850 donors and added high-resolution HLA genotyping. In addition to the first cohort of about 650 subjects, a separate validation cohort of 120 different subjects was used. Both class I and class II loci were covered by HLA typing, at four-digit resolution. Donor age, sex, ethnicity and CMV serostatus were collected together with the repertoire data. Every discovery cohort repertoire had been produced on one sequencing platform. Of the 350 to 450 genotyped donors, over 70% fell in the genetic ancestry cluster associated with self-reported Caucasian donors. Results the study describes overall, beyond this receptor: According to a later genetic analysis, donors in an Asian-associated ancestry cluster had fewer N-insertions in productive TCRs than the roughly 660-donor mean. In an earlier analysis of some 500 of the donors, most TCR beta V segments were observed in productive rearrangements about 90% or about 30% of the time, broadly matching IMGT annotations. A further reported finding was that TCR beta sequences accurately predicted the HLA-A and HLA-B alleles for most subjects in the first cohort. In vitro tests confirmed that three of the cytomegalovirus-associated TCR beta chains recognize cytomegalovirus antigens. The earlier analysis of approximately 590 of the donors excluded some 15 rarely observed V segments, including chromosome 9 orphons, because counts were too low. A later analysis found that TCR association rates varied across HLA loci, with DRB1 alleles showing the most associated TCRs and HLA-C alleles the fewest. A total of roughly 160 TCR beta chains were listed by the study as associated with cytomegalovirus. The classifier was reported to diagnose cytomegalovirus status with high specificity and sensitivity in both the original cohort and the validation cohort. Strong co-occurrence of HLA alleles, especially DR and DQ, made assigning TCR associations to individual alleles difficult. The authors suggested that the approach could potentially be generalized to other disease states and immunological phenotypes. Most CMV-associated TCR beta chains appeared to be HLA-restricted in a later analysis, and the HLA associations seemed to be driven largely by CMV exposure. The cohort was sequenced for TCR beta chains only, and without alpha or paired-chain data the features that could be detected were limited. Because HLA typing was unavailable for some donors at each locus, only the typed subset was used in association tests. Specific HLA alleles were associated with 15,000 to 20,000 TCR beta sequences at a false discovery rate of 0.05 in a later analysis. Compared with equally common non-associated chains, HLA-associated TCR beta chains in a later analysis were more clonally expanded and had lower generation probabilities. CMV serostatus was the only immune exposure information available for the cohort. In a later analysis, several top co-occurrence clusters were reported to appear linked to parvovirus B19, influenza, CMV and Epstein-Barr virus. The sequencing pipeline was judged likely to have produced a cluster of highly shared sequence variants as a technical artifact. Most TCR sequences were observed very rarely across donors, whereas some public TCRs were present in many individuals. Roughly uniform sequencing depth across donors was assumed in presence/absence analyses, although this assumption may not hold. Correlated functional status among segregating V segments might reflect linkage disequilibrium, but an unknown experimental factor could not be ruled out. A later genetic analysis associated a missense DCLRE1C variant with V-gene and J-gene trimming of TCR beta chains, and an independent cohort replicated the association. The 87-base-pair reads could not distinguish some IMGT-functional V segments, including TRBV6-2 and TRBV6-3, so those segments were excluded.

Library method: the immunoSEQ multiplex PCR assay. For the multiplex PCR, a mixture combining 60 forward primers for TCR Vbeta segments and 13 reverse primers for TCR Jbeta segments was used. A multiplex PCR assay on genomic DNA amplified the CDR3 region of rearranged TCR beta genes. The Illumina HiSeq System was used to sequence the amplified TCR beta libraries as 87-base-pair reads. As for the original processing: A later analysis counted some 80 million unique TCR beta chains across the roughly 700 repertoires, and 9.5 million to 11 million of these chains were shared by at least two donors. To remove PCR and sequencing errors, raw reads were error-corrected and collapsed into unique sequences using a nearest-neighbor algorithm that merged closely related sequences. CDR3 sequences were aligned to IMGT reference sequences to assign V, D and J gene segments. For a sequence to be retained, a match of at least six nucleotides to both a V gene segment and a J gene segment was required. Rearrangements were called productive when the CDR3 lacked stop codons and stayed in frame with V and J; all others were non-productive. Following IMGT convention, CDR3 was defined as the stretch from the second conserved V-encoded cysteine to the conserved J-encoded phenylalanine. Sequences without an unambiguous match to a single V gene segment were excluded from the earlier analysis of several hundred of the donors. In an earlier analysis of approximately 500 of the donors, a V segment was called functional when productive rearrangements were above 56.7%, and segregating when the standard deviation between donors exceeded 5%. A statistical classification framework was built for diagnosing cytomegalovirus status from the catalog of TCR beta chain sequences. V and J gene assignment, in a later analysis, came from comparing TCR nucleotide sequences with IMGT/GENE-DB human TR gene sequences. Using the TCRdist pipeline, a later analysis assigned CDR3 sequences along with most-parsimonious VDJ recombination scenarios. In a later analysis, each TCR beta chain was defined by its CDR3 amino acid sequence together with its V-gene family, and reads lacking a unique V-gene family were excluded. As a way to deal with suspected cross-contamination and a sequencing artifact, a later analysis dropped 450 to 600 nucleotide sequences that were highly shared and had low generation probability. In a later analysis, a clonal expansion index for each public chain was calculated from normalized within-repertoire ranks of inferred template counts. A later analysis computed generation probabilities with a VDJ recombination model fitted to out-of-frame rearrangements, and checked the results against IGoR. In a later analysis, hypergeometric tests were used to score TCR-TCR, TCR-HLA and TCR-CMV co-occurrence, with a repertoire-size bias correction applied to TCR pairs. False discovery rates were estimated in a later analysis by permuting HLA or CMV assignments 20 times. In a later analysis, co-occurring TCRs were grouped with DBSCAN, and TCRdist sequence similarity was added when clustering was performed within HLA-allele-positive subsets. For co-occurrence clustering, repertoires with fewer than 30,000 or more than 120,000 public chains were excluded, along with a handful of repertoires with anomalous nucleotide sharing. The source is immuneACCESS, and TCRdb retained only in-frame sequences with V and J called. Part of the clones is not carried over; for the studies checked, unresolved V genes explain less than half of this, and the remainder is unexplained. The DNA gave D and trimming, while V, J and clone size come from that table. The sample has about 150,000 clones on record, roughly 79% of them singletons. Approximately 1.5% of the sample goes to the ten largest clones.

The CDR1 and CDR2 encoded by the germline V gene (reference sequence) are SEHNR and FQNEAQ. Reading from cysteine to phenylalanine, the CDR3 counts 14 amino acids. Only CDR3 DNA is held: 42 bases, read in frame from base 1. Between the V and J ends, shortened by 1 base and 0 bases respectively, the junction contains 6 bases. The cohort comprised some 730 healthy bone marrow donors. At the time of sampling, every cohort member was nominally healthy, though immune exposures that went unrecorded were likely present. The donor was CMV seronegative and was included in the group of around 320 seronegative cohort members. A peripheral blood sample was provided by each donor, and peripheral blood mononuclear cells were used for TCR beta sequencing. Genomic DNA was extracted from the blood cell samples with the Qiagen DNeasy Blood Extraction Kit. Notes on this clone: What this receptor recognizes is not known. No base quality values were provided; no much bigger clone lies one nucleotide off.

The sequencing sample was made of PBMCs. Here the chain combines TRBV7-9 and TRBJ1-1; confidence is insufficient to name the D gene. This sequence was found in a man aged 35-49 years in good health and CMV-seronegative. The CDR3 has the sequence CASSLVIMNTEAFF. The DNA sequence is TGTGCCAGCAGCTTAGTTATAATGAACACTGAAGCTTTCTTT.